The source of this TCR beta chain is a study of regulatory T cells in long-lasting Graves disease. Time point: newly diagnosed GD, antithyroid drugs for less than 3 months. Making the TCR library involved RNA that had been extracted from PBMCs. Construction of the TCR beta libraries employed iRepertoire HTBI primers in conjunction with Arm-PCR of CDR3 regions. TCRdb reanalysed the multiplex PCR reads using MiXCR and keeps one entry per CDR3 protein. Of around 250,000 distinct CDR3 sequences listed, around 19% are singletons. This clonotype was observed a few times. These data also featured in a second study, about T cells in Graves' hyperthyroidism and ophthalmopathy.

Specimen: peripheral blood mononuclear cells (PBMCs), collected at new diagnosis, from a patient treated with antithyroid drugs. The receptor was isolated from a woman aged 30 to 39 with Graves disease.

The CDR3 loop reads CSARDRIRAGTGNTIYF. The CDR3 bases are TGCAGTGCTAGAGATAGAATCAGGGCAGGGACTGGAAACACCATATATTTT. The genes are TRBV20-1 and TRBJ1-3; D may be TRBD1 (5 bases). The germline V gene encodes CDR1 DFQATT and CDR2 SNEGSKA (reference sequence). The CDR3 spans 17 residues. V was trimmed by 0 bases and J by 2 bases, leaving 17 bases between them.